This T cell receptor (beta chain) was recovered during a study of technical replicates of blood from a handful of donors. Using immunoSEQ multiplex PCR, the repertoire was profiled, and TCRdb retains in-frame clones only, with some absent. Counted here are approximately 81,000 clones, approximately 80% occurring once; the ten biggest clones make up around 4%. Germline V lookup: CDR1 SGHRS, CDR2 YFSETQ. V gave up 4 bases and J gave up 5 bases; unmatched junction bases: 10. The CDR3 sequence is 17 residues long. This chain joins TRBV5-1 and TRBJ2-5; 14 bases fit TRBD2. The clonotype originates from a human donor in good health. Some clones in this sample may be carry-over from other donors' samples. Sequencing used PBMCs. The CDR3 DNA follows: TGCGCCAGCAGCATTGTGACTAGCGGGGGGGCCCATGAGACCCAGTACTTC. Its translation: CASSIVTSGGAHETQYF.